This TCR beta chain was observed in a study of brain T cells in children with intractable seizures. The CDR3 runs to 13 residues. V lost 6 bases and J 6 bases, leaving 14 bases between the germline ends. This table comes from immunoSEQ multiplex PCR, and its TCRdb copy is limited to in-frame clones, with some not included. The data contain hundreds of thousands of clones, about 93% of them singletons. Overall study findings and caveats: Absence of clones before surgery may stem from lower sequencing depth.

The time point was: blood from clinic visit 5 months post-surgery; TSC patient then seizure free. Only cases whose brain tissue showed the highest T cell transcript signatures were sequenced. Pre-surgery treatment included at least one anti-epileptic drug. Concerning this clone: Antigen specificity is unknown.

The material was peripheral blood, obtained more than 4 months after surgery. The chain uses TRBV12-3 or TRBV12-4 and TRBJ1-2, with D possibly being TRBD1 (6 bases). The clonotype originates from a boy in the first two years of life with tuberous sclerosis and intractable seizures. The DNA for the CDR3 is TGTGCCAGCAGCATAGGGGGGGATCATGGCTACACCTTC. Amino acid sequence: CASSIGGDHGYTF.